A single sample gave rise to the 28 T cell receptor beta chains below, sequenced in a study of prognosis after radiotherapy for stage I lung cancer. The TCR beta CDR3 region was amplified from genomic DNA, with two rounds of multiplex PCR being used for the amplification. Primers specific to each TRBV and TRBJ gene were used in first-round PCR. One entry per CDR3 protein results from TCRdb running MiXCR on the multiplex PCR reads. The sample lists roughly 13,000 distinct CDR3 sequences; approximately 55% were seen once. The sequencing used PBMCs, collected before or after stereotactic body radiation therapy (not recorded which). These TCRs come from a donor older than 45 with non-small cell lung cancer.

This clonotype was seen only a few times. One junction end does not reproduce the germline sequence, and a read error may be involved. This chain connects TRBV6-2 or TRBV6-3 to TRBJ1-1; 9 bases map to TRBD1. CDR1 and CDR2 (germline): MNHEY, SVGEGT. The CDR3 extends over 17 amino acids. The CDR3 DNA reads as TGTGCCAGTAGTTACCGCACCCCCTGGACAGGGGACACTGAAGCTTTCTTT. Translated: CASSYRTPWTGDTEAFF.

This clonotype counts as medium-sized. The chain carries TRBV28 and TRBJ2-7; 7 bases match TRBD1. Germline assignment: CDR1 MDHEN and CDR2 SYDVKM. The J segment lost 5 bases and the V segment lost 5 bases, leaving 3 bases of the junction unmatched. CDR3 length: 12 amino acids. CDR3 in amino acids: CASSPGQDEQYF. The CDR3 DNA sequence: TGTGCCAGCAGTCCCGGACAGGACGAGCAGTACTTC. Drawing the rest from reference TRBV28 and TRBJ2-7, the complete variable domain is DVKVTQSSRYLVKRTGEKVFLECVQDMDHENMFWYRQDPGLGLRLIYFSYDVKMKEKGDIPEGYSVSREKKERFSLILESASTNQTSMYLCASSPGQDEQYFGPGTRLTVT.

Of note for this clonotype: At one of its ends the junction is not consistent with the germline gene, which may arise from a read error. The chain joins TRBV7-9 to TRBJ2-2; 11 bases are shared with TRBD2. The CDR3 has 18 amino acids. CDR1 is SEHNR, CDR2 FQNEAQ, per germline (reference sequence). CDR3 loop: CASSLRLAGGGNTRELFF. The CDR3 coding sequence is TGTGCCAGCAGCTTACGTCTAGCGGGAGGCGGAAACACCAGGGAGCTGTTTTTT.

This clonotype qualifies as medium-sized. The J gene is TRBJ1-3, the V gene TRBV15; the D is unclear. The length of the CDR3 is 14 residues. Germline CDR1 LNHNV, CDR2 YYDKDF (reference sequence). With 1 base removed from V and 4 bases from J, the gap between germline ends came to 8 bases. This CDR3 is CATSRVHGGNTIYF. The DNA of the CDR3 is TGTGCCACCAGCAGAGTGCACGGGGGAAACACCATATATTTT.

This clonotype showed up many times. The V call is TRBV27, the J call TRBJ1-1, with D unclear. Trimming shortened V by 2 bases and J by 1 base, and 11 bases separated the two germline ends. This CDR3 spans 15 amino acids. The V gene's germline CDR1 is MNHEY and CDR2 SMNVEV (reference sequence). The CDR3 spells CASSLGWVGNTEAFF. The CDR3 nucleotides are TGTGCCAGCAGTTTAGGTTGGGTGGGGAACACTGAAGCTTTCTTT.

This clonotype was observed at least ten times. The chain carries TRBV9 and TRBJ2-1; 10 positions agree with TRBD2. V lost 3 bases to trimming and J lost 5 bases; unmatched junction nucleotides: 8. This CDR3 comprises 16 residues. Germline V gives CDR1 SGDLS, CDR2 YYNGEE. The CDR3 reads CASSDRTSGVNNEQFF. Written as DNA, the CDR3 is TGTGCCAGCAGCGACCGGACTAGCGGAGTAAACAATGAGCAGTTCTTC.

This clonotype was found many times. The V call is TRBV3-1, the J call TRBJ2-2; no clear D gene. The germline V and J ends were trimmed by 8 bases and 4 bases, with 5 bases remaining between them. The CDR3 has 11 residues. The germline V gene has CDR1 LGHDT and CDR2 YNNKEL (reference sequence). CDR3 sequence reads: CASAGTGELFF. CDR3 DNA: TGTGCCAGCGCCGGCACCGGGGAGCTGTTTTTT.

This clonotype was observed at least ten times. The rearrangement links TRBV19 to TRBJ1-2; possible D gene TRBD1, 5 bases. Per the germline V gene, CDR1 is LNHDA and CDR2 is SQIVND (reference sequence). Trimming pared 11 bases from V and 4 bases from J, leaving 20 bases between. The CDR3 has 14 residues. This CDR3 is CAGTRERVLYGYTF. CDR3 bases: TGTGCCGGTACCAGGGAGCGAGTTCTCTATGGCTACACCTTC.

This clonotype appeared a few times. A far larger clone is just one base off, so this is likely a read error. The rearrangement uses TRBV6-9 and TRBJ1-1; D gene ambiguous. Per germline, CDR1 MNHGY and CDR2 SVAAGI. The CDR3 is 13 residues long. The CDR3 region is CASRYSTNTEAFF. Written as DNA, the CDR3 is TGTGCCAGCAGGTATTCCACGAACACTGAAGCTTTCTTT.

This clonotype was recorded at least ten times. This sequence joins TRBV20-1 and TRBJ2-3; 11 nucleotides align to TRBD2. The V gene end was trimmed by 0 bases and the J gene end by 4 bases; junction bases not matched to a gene: 6. CDR1 is DFQATT and CDR2 is SNEGSKA in the germline V gene (reference sequence). The CDR3 length is 16 residues. The CDR3 here is CSARDSLLAGADTQYF. The CDR3 bases are TGCAGTGCTAGAGATTCCTTACTAGCGGGAGCAGATACGCAGTATTTT.

This clonotype is judged medium-sized (0.01 to 0.1%). CDR3 DNA sequence: TGTGCCACCAGTGATAGCGCCGGGACAGCCTATGGCTACACCTTC. Protein: CATSDSAGTAYGYTF. The chain employs TRBV24-1 and TRBJ1-2, with 7 bases fitting TRBD1. Germline values: CDR1 KGHDR, CDR2 SFDVKD. Losses at the gene ends were 3 bases for V and 4 bases for J; bases not matched to a gene: 7. There are 15 residues in the CDR3.

This clonotype rates as medium-sized. The rearrangement uses TRBV20-1 and TRBJ1-6; 7 nucleotides agree with TRBD1. CDR1 and CDR2 from the germline V gene are DFQATT and SNEGSKA (reference sequence). The CDR3 spans 15 residues. V trimming: 0 bases; J trimming: 6 bases; junction bases outside the gene matches: 5. The CDR3 nucleotides read TGCAGTGCTAGAGAAGGGGGACAGTTTAATTCACCCCTCCACTTT. It yields the protein CSAREGGQFNSPLHF.

This chain links TRBV6-2 or TRBV6-3 with TRBJ1-3; 7 bases fit TRBD1. Germline assignment: CDR1 MNHEY and CDR2 SVGEGT. CDR3 length: 16 residues. V dropped 6 bases and J dropped 3; count of bases not matched to a gene: 11. CDR3 loop: CASSVRKGARGNTIYF. The CDR3, as DNA: TGTGCCAGCAGCGTCAGAAAGGGGGCGCGTGGAAACACCATATATTTT.

A few counts support this clonotype. A much larger clone sits a single nucleotide away, making a read error possible. V and J are TRBV4-1 and TRBJ2-5; no reliable D call. From germline, CDR1 is MGHRA and CDR2 YSYEKL. Trimming left V 1 base short and J 5 bases short, with 8 bases between. This CDR3 comprises 13 residues. The DNA of the CDR3 is TGCGCCAGCAGCCAAGTGACGGGTGAGACCCAGTACTTC. Its translation: CASSQVTGETQYF.

This clonotype was counted at least ten times. J is TRBJ1-4 and V is TRBV10-3; 8 bases are shared with TRBD1. V trimming: 2 bases; J trimming: 8 bases; junction bases outside the gene matches: 7. Germline lookup yields CDR1 ENHRY and CDR2 SYGVKD. The CDR3 spans 15 residues. The CDR3 nucleotides are TGTGCCATCAGTGAGCCGACAGGGGAGGGGGAAAAACTGTTTTTT. Protein: CAISEPTGEGEKLFF.

The rearrangement joins TRBV7-9 to TRBJ1-4; TRBD1 matches 7 bases. The length of the CDR3 is 17 residues. Germline lookup yields CDR1 SEHNR and CDR2 FQNEAQ (reference sequence). J gave up 6 bases and V 4 bases, and 14 bases lay outside the gene matches. The CDR3 DNA follows: TGTGCCAGCAGCTCTGGACAGGAAAGTGGGGAAGATGAAAAACTGTTTTTT. This codes for CASSSGQESGEDEKLFF.

This clonotype was seen ten or more times. The chain recombines TRBV10-2 with TRBJ2-1, with 9 bases identical to TRBD1. The germline CDR1 and CDR2 sequences are WSHSY and SAAADI. V shed 4 bases and J 8 bases; nucleotides not matched to a gene: 6. The CDR3 length is 14 residues. The CDR3 is CASSGQGVDDEQFF. CDR3 coding DNA: TGCGCCAGCAGTGGACAGGGGGTCGACGATGAGCAGTTCTTC.

Ten or more counts support this clonotype. The chain carries TRBV5-1 and TRBJ1-3; 7 bases map to TRBD1. Germline assignment: CDR1 SGHRS and CDR2 YFSETQ. This CDR3 region has 16 residues. Germline trimming cut 3 bases from V and 0 bases from J; bases unmatched to any gene: 6. For the CDR3, the DNA is TGCGCCAGCAGCTGGGGAACAGGGGACTCTGGAAACACCATATATTTT. Encoded protein: CASSWGTGDSGNTIYF.

The chain combines TRBV11-3 with TRBJ2-3, with 7 nucleotides matching TRBD2. CDR1 is SGHNT, CDR2 YENEEA, per germline. The CDR3 has 15 amino acids. With 5 bases clipped from V and 2 bases from J, the junction kept 7 bases outside the gene matches. The CDR3, as DNA: TGTGCCAGCAGCCCGATACGGGAGGACACAGATACGCAGTATTTT. Protein sequence: CASSPIREDTDTQYF.

This clonotype was recorded at least ten times. This chain connects TRBV11-2 to TRBJ2-7; D is perhaps TRBD2 (6 bases). Germline V gene lookup returns CDR1 SGHAT and CDR2 FQNNGV. This CDR3 has 14 amino acids. The V and J ends lost 5 bases and 5 bases respectively, with 16 bases between them. Here the CDR3 DNA reads TGTGCCAGCAGCGATACCCCCGGGAGTAACGAGCAGTACTTC. It codes for CASSDTPGSNEQYF.

A note on this clonotype: One junction end disagrees with the germline gene, perhaps due to a read error. The V gene is TRBV6-2 or TRBV6-3, the J gene TRBJ1-6; D is unclear. Germline V gene sequence: CDR1 MNHEY, CDR2 SVGEGT. The CDR3 has 15 amino acids. CDR3 in DNA: TGTGCCAGCAGTTACGTTCCAGGAGATAATTCACCCCCCCACTTT. Protein product: CASSYVPGDNSPPHF.

This chain links TRBV6-2 or TRBV6-3 with TRBJ2-1; D possibly corresponds to TRBD2 (6 bases). The length of the CDR3 is 14 residues. Trimming took 7 bases from V and 0 from J, leaving 10 bases between them. Germline V lookup: CDR1 MNHEY, CDR2 SVGEGT. The CDR3 protein is CASTEGSSYNEQFF. DNA of the CDR3: TGTGCCAGCACGGAGGGGTCCTCCTACAATGAGCAGTTCTTC.

V usage is TRBV6-1 and J usage is TRBJ2-2, with D perhaps TRBD1 (5 bases). Trimming cost V 7 bases and J 5 bases, with 26 bases left between them. The CDR3 is made up of 18 amino acids. The V gene's germline CDR1 is MNHNS and CDR2 SASEGT. This CDR3 reads CASNYLKDNPFGTGELFF. The DNA for the CDR3 is TGTGCCAGCAACTATCTTAAGGACAACCCTTTTGGGACCGGGGAGCTGTTTTTT.

This clonotype was seen ten or more times. V usage is TRBV5-1 and J usage is TRBJ2-5; TRBD1 is a possible D gene (6 bases). This CDR3 spans 15 amino acids. In germline, CDR1 is SGHRS, CDR2 YFSETQ. Deletions cut 4 bases from V and 2 bases from J, with 15 bases between. The CDR3: CASSPATGNQETQYF. The CDR3 DNA reads as TGCGCCAGCAGCCCGGCAACAGGGAATCAAGAGACCCAGTACTTC.

The gene calls are TRBV6-1 and TRBJ2-1; 8 nucleotides agree with TRBD2. The germline V gene has CDR1 MNHNS and CDR2 SASEGT. The CDR3 contains 14 residues. V shed 4 bases, J shed 9 bases, and the junction held 8 bases outside the gene matches. CDR3: CASSAQRGRGEQFF. Here the CDR3 DNA reads TGTGCCAGCAGTGCGCAGCGGGGGCGCGGTGAGCAGTTCTTC.

This sequence joins TRBV28 and TRBJ1-2; TRBD1 agrees at 7 bases. CDR1 and CDR2 (germline): MDHEN, SYDVKM. The CDR3 covers 15 residues. The ends lost 6 bases at V and 4 bases at J; junction bases unmatched: 11. In nucleotides, the CDR3 is TGTGCCAGCAGATCTAGAGGGGGCGCGGGCTATGGCTACACCTTC. This translates into CASRSRGGAGYGYTF.

This sequence joins TRBV5-1 and TRBJ1-2; 8 nucleotides align to TRBD1. The J segment lost 7 bases and the V segment lost 3 bases, leaving 5 bases of the junction unmatched. This CDR3 contains 13 residues. From germline, CDR1 is SGHRS and CDR2 YFSETQ. CDR3: CASSSTGEAGYTF. In nucleotides, the CDR3 is TGCGCCAGCAGCTCGACAGGGGAGGCTGGCTACACCTTC.

The chain couples TRBV6-2 or TRBV6-3 to TRBJ2-7; 8 nucleotides match TRBD1. Germline V gene lookup returns CDR1 MNHEY and CDR2 SVGEGT. The CDR3 is 15 amino acids. The ends lost 2 bases at V and 6 bases at J; junction bases unmatched: 9. The CDR3 DNA reads TGTGCCAGCAGTTACCTTGGACAGGGCACTAGCGAGCAGTACTTC. Translation gives CASSYLGQGTSEQYF.